This T cell receptor beta chain was identified during a study of T cells in Graves' hyperthyroidism and ophthalmopathy. This clonotype was recorded many times. What it binds is not known. In germline, CDR1 is SGHTS, CDR2 YDEGEE. Between the trimmed V and J ends, which lost 2 bases and 1 base, there was a span of 7 bases. CDR3 length: 13 residues. Study-level findings and limits: Appearing also in blood were most of the thyroid clonotypes expanded above 0.001. Prediction of ophthalmopathy progression came a median about 6 months pre-onset.

Amplification of TCR beta CDR3 regions was performed using RNA transcripts as template. An initial round of RT-PCR targeting the TCR CDR3 relied on the HTBI primer set. TCRdb reprocessed the multiplex PCR reads with MiXCR, giving one entry per CDR3 protein. Among about 640,000 distinct CDR3 sequences, about a fifth were seen once, and the ten largest hold over 30%. Subjects with ophthalmopathy showed a Clinical Activity Score no lower than 3, a NOSPECS grade no lower than 4, and a duration shorter than 3 months. Exclusion criteria comprised uncontrolled infection, other autoimmune disease, pregnancy or lactation.

The clonotype originates from a man younger than 40 with Graves' ophthalmopathy. The chain uses TRBV5-8 and TRBJ2-7, with D possibly matching TRBD2 (5 bases). The sample comprised blood. The CDR3 sequence is CASSLLGSYEQYF. CDR3 sequence (DNA): TGTGCCAGCAGCTTACTAGGGTCCTACGAGCAGTACTTC.